This is a list of T cell receptor beta chains from one sample in a study of STAT5B mutations in CD4+ large granular lymphocyte leukemia. TCRdb keeps only in-frame clones here, not all; method: immunoSEQ multiplex PCR. The sample has about 38,000 clones; about 80% are singletons. Sequencing was performed on CD4+ T cells from blood buffy coats. The receptors shown here come from a human donor in good health. Each CDR3 is given with its conserved first and last residue. The D gene is left open where the match is weak. Clone size is stated in some rows and not others, as once, few, many or a class when expanded.

V,D,J,size,DNA,CDR3
TRBV5-1,TRBD2,TRBJ2-7,NA,TGCGCCAGCAGCAGACTAGCGGGAGTAGCCTACGAGCAGTACTTC,CASSRLAGVAYEQYF
TRBV19,NA,TRBJ2-1,NA,TGTGCCAGTGGAGGGGCTTCGTGGAATGAGCAGTTCTTC,CASGGASWNEQFF
TRBV6-5,NA,TRBJ1-1,NA,TGTGCCAGCAGTTACTCAGTCACGATGAACACTGAAGCTTTCTTT,CASSYSVTMNTEAFF
TRBV19,NA,TRBJ2-7,NA,TGTGCCAGTAGTATAGGAGGTTTCTACGAGCAGTACTTC,CASSIGGFYEQYF
TRBV30,TRBD1,TRBJ1-4,NA,TGTGCCTGGAGTAGATTGGGACAGTCTAATGAAAAACTGTTTTTT,CAWSRLGQSNEKLFF
TRBV29-1,TRBD2,TRBJ2-3,NA,TGCAGCGTTAACCCAGGCAGCGGGACTCGCACAGATACGCAGTATTTT,CSVNPGSGTRTDTQYF
TRBV4-1,NA,TRBJ2-5,NA,TGCGCCAGCAGCCGCCGTGGGACCCAGTACTTC,CASSRRGTQYF
TRBV5-6,NA,TRBJ2-5,once,TGTGCCAGCAGCTTAGCGCAAGAGACCCAGTACTTC,CASSLAQETQYF
TRBV6-5,NA,TRBJ1-5,NA,TGTGCCAGCAGTCGGGATTACGATCAGCCCCAGCATTTT,CASSRDYDQPQHF
TRBV9,NA,TRBJ2-7,NA,TGTGCCAGCAGCGTAGACCCCAGAGACTCCTACGAGCAGTACTTC,CASSVDPRDSYEQYF
TRBV19,NA,TRBJ1-5,few,TGTGCCAGTAGTATATGGGCAGGAGGTAATCAGCCCCAGCATTTT,CASSIWAGGNQPQHF
TRBV19,TRBD1,TRBJ2-2,NA,TGTGCCAGTAATCCGGGACAGGGGACCGGGGAGCTGTTTTTT,CASNPGQGTGELFF
TRBV7-2,NA,TRBJ1-3,once,TGTGCCAGCAGGGATGGCACCGTAAACGATCGAAACACCATATATTTT,CASRDGTVNDRNTIYF
TRBV19,TRBD2,TRBJ2-3,NA,TGTGCCAGTAGTGTTAGCGGGGGGTCGCCCTCTGGAGATACGCAGTATTTT,CASSVSGGSPSGDTQYF
TRBV5-6,TRBD1,TRBJ2-7,NA,TGTGCCAGCAGCACCTGGGACAGGGTCCACGAGCAGTACTTC,CASSTWDRVHEQYF
TRBV7-6,NA,TRBJ2-5,NA,TGTGCCAGCAGCTCCGGGACGGGCGATGATCAGAGGACCCAGTACTTC,CASSSGTGDDQRTQYF
TRBV19,TRBD1,TRBJ1-1,NA,TGTGCCAGTACCCGACAGGGGGCGGTGGCAGCTTTCTTT,CASTRQGAVAAFF
TRBV27,NA,TRBJ2-2,NA,TGTGCCAGCAGTTTAGGCCCGAGGGTATACAACGGGGAGCTGTTTTTT,CASSLGPRVYNGELFF
TRBV28,TRBD2,TRBJ2-7,NA,TGTGCCAGCAGTGCGCGGACTAGCGGGAGCCTTAGCTCCTACGAGCAGTACTTC,CASSARTSGSLSSYEQYF
TRBV14,NA,TRBJ2-7,NA,TGTGCCAGCAGCCCAAGGGGGATTGAGCGGGGCTACGAGCAGTACTTC,CASSPRGIERGYEQYF
TRBV18,NA,TRBJ2-7,NA,TGTGCCAGCTCGGGGGGAAGCTCCTACGAGCAGTACTTC,CASSGGSSYEQYF
TRBV29-1,TRBD2,TRBJ2-5,NA,TGCAGCGTTCGGTCTAGCGGGAGGCCCGAGGAGACCCAGTACTTC,CSVRSSGRPEETQYF
TRBV19,TRBD2,TRBJ2-1,NA,TGTGCCATTTCTAGGACTAGTAATGAGCAGTTCTTC,CAISRTSNEQFF
TRBV27,NA,TRBJ1-5,few,TGTGCCAGCAGTTTATCGGCAGGAAATCAGCCCCAGCATTTT,CASSLSAGNQPQHF
TRBV9,NA,TRBJ1-4,few,TGTGCCAGCAGCGTAGAGGACACTGAAAAACTGTTTTTT,CASSVEDTEKLFF
TRBV7-3,TRBD2,TRBJ2-7,NA,TGTGCCAGCAGCGAAATAGCGGGAGCCTCGGGGAACTTC,CASSEIAGASGNF
TRBV5-6,TRBD2,TRBJ2-1,NA,TGTGCCAGCAGCTTGCGGCGGGGGGGTATAACGAATGAGCAGTTCTTC,CASSLRRGGITNEQFF
TRBV10-2,NA,TRBJ2-5,NA,TGCGCCAGCAGAGGGACGGAGAGATTGGAGACCCAGTACTTC,CASRGTERLETQYF
TRBV4-3,TRBD2,TRBJ2-7,NA,TGCGCCAGCAGCCAAGGGTGGGTAACTAGCGGCAGACCCTACGAGCAGTACTTC,CASSQGWVTSGRPYEQYF
TRBV14,NA,TRBJ1-1,few,TGTGCCAGCAGCCAAGATGGGGCAGGTTACACTGAAGCTTTCTTT,CASSQDGAGYTEAFF
TRBV7-2,TRBD1,TRBJ2-2,NA,TGTGCCAGCAGCTTACAAACAGGGGGCGGCGGGGAGCTGTTTTTT,CASSLQTGGGGELFF
TRBV10-3,NA,TRBJ1-3,NA,TGTGCCATCAGCCCACTACAGGGATATGGAAACACCATATATTTT,CAISPLQGYGNTIYF
TRBV7-9,TRBD1,TRBJ2-3,NA,TGTGCCAGCAGCGACCAGGGGGTTAGCACAGATACGCAGTATTTT,CASSDQGVSTDTQYF
TRBV7-2,NA,TRBJ2-2,NA,TGTGCCAGCAGCTCCCTGGGCGGTAACACCGGGGAGCTGTTTTTT,CASSSLGGNTGELFF
TRBV10-3,TRBD1,TRBJ1-5,NA,TGTGCCATCAGGACAGGGGTAGGGCAGCCCCAGCATTTT,CAIRTGVGQPQHF
TRBV7-2,NA,TRBJ2-2,NA,TGTGCCAGCAGCGCCGGGTCCGTCACCGGGGAGCTGTTTTTT,CASSAGSVTGELFF
TRBV7-3,TRBD2,TRBJ2-2,NA,TGTGCCAGCAGTAGAAGGGCCTCTAGCGGGAGCGTCACCGGGGAGCTGTTTTTT,CASSRRASSGSVTGELFF
TRBV2,NA,TRBJ1-4,NA,TGTGCCACCCTTCGGGGCAGGATGGAGGAAAAACTGTTTTTT,CATLRGRMEEKLFF
TRBV5-4,NA,TRBJ1-1,NA,TGTGCCAGCAGCTTGGATATGTCTACAGGGTCGGCTTTCTTT,CASSLDMSTGSAFF
TRBV18,NA,TRBJ2-7,NA,TGTGCCAGCTCACTTGGGAGCGTTGCAGGGGAGCAGTACTTC,CASSLGSVAGEQYF
TRBV2,NA,TRBJ2-5,NA,TGTGCCAGCAGTGAAATTAGAGAGACCCAGTACTTC,CASSEIRETQYF
TRBV11-2,NA,TRBJ1-1,NA,TGTGCCAGCACTTTTAATTATTTTTCATCTGAAGCTTTCTTT,CASTFNYFSSEAFF
TRBV7-2,TRBD2,TRBJ2-5,few,TGTGCCAGCAGCTTTACTAGCGGGGCCAGGGAGACCCAGTACTTC,CASSFTSGARETQYF
TRBV6-5,NA,TRBJ2-7,NA,TGTGCCAGCAGTTACTCCCGACGGGGAAACGAGCAGTACTTC,CASSYSRRGNEQYF
TRBV7-2,NA,TRBJ1-5,NA,TGTGCCAGCAGCTTAGATTGGGACCTTCAGCCCCAGCATTTT,CASSLDWDLQPQHF
TRBV5-1,TRBD1,TRBJ1-6,NA,TGCGCCAGCAGCGTGGGACAGGGGGATTCACCCCTCCACTTT,CASSVGQGDSPLHF
TRBV27,NA,TRBJ2-6,NA,TGTGCCAGCAGTTTCTGGGGGGCTGGGGCCAACGTCCTGACTTTC,CASSFWGAGANVLTF
TRBV5-8,NA,TRBJ1-1,once,TGTGCCAGCAGCTTGTTTTCGGGGGCGAACACTGAAGCTTTCTTT,CASSLFSGANTEAFF
TRBV6-5,NA,TRBJ1-1,few,TGTGCCAGCAGTTTGACAGTGAACACTGAAGCTTTCTTT,CASSLTVNTEAFF
TRBV19,TRBD2,TRBJ2-7,NA,TGTGCCAGTAGTATACAAACCGGGACTAGGGGTACCGAGCAGTACTTC,CASSIQTGTRGTEQYF